This passage covers 30 T cell receptor beta chains from one sample sequenced in a study of fetal regulatory T cell absence and autoimmunity. Sequenced by immunoSEQ multiplex PCR; TCRdb stores in-frame clones only, minus some. The sample includes about 43,000 clones, roughly 80% seen only once; the top ten take less than 0.5%. The sample comprised cord blood. The source is a newborn boy with IPEX syndrome.

The genes are TRBV5-4 and TRBJ2-7, with 14 positions matching TRBD2. CDR3 size: 16 residues. Unmatched junction bases numbered 7, after V lost 4 bases and J lost 4 bases. Germline CDR1 is SGHNT and CDR2 is YYREEE (reference sequence). The CDR3 loop is CASSPRLAGGPYEQYF. The CDR3 coding sequence is TGTGCCAGCAGCCCCCGACTAGCGGGAGGGCCTTACGAGCAGTACTTC.

The CDR3 is CASKGTRYTGELFF. CDR3 DNA: TGCGCCAGCAAGGGGACCCGGTACACCGGGGAGCTGTTTTTT. This chain joins TRBV5-1 and TRBJ2-2, with D perhaps being TRBD1 or TRBD2 (5 bases each). Trimming took off 6 bases at V and 3 bases at J, with 12 bases between the two ends. The CDR3 has 14 residues. Germline lookup yields CDR1 SGHRS and CDR2 YFSETQ.

The chain combines TRBV2 with TRBJ1-3, with TRBD1 as a possible D gene (5 bases). Trimming left V 0 bases short and J 0 bases short, with 12 bases between. This CDR3 contains 17 residues. CDR1 is SNHLY, CDR2 FYNNEI, per germline. CDR3 amino acids: CASSEAPPGTSGNTIYF. The CDR3 region has the DNA TGTGCCAGCAGTGAAGCGCCCCCTGGGACCTCTGGAAACACCATATATTTT.

The chain employs TRBV7-6 and TRBJ2-7, with 8 bases aligning to TRBD2. CDR1 is SGHVS, CDR2 FNYEAQ, per germline. CDR3 length: 17 residues. After removal of 2 bases from V and 0 bases from J, the junction contained 9 bases not matched to a gene. CDR3: CASSLRGRGVSSYEQYF. In DNA form, the CDR3 reads TGTGCCAGCAGCTTACGGGGGCGGGGGGTTAGCTCCTACGAGCAGTACTTC.

The chain joins TRBV4-3 to TRBJ1-5; 9 nucleotides align to TRBD1. The CDR3 runs to 15 residues. Unmatched junction bases numbered 5, after V lost 0 bases and J lost 8 bases. The germline V gene encodes CDR1 LGHNA and CDR2 YSLEER. For the CDR3, the DNA is TGCGCCAGCAGCCAAGAGTCGGACAGGGGAAAGCCCCAGCATTTT. This gives the protein CASSQESDRGKPQHF.

The J gene is TRBJ2-5, the V gene TRBV2; possible D gene TRBD1, 6 bases. Germline CDR1 SNHLY, CDR2 FYNNEI. This CDR3 comprises 14 residues. V lost 8 bases to trimming and J lost 2 bases, with 15 bases between them. The DNA for the CDR3 is TGTGCCAGCCGGTCGGACAGCCTACAAGAGACCCAGTACTTC. Residues: CASRSDSLQETQYF.

The table lists this clone with a count of one. J is TRBJ2-3 and V is TRBV11-2; weak D call: TRBD2 (7 bases). CDR3 length: 16 residues. CDR1 and CDR2 (germline): SGHAT, FQNNGV. The V end lost 5 bases, the J end lost 2 bases, and 17 bases lay between the germline ends. The chain's CDR3 is CASSVGGGQFTDTQYF. CDR3 coding DNA: TGTGCCAGCAGCGTTGGGGGGGGGCAATTCACAGATACGCAGTATTTT.

This chain joins TRBV19 and TRBJ1-4, with 7 bases identical to TRBD1. The germline gives CDR1 LNHDA, CDR2 SQIVND (reference sequence). After removal of 8 bases from V and 8 bases from J, the junction contained 5 bases not matched to a gene. The CDR3 length is 12 residues. CDR3 bases: TGTGCCAGTCAGGGGGTTGGAGAAAAACTGTTTTTT. Its translation: CASQGVGEKLFF.

The chain is built from TRBV4-1 and TRBJ2-1; possibly TRBD1 for D (6 bases). CDR1 and CDR2 (germline): MGHRA, YSYEKL. V was clipped by 2 bases and J by 5 bases, with 19 bases between them. The length of the CDR3 is 17 residues. The CDR3 DNA reads as TGCGCCAGCAGCCAAAACCGTTTACAGGGTTCACACAATGAGCAGTTCTTC. Protein: CASSQNRLQGSHNEQFF.

The chain uses TRBV11-3 and TRBJ2-2, with a possible D match to TRBD2 (7 bases). The CDR3 spans 15 residues. Germline V gives CDR1 SGHNT, CDR2 YENEEA. With 5 bases removed from V and 5 bases from J, the gap between germline ends came to 15 bases. This chain's CDR3 is CASSARGGRTGELFF. CDR3 bases: TGTGCCAGCAGCGCACGCGGGGGCAGGACCGGGGAGCTGTTTTTT.

The rearrangement joins TRBV9 to TRBJ2-2; D may be TRBD2 (6 bases). CDR1 is SGDLS, CDR2 YYNGEE, per germline. The V end was cut by 3 bases, the J end by 0 bases, with 6 bases between. This CDR3 spans 14 amino acids. The DNA for the CDR3 is TGTGCCAGCAGCGGACTAGCGAACACCGGGGAGCTGTTTTTT. Translated, it gives CASSGLANTGELFF.

The V and J genes are TRBV29-1 and TRBJ1-4; D is ambiguous. This CDR3 is 13 amino acids long. Trimming stripped 7 bases from V and 0 bases from J, with 9 bases between. Germline loops: CDR1 SQVTM, CDR2 ANQGSEA. The CDR3 sequence is CSALVPTNEKLFF. CDR3 nucleotides: TGCAGCGCCTTGGTGCCAACTAATGAAAAACTGTTTTTT.

The V call is TRBV6-6, the J call TRBJ2-2; 7 bases are a match to TRBD1. In germline, CDR1 is MNHNY, CDR2 SVGAGI (reference sequence). Losses at the gene ends were 1 base for V and 1 base for J; bases not matched to a gene: 0. This CDR3 region has 15 residues. This CDR3 reads CASSYWTGNTGELFF. The CDR3 nucleotides are TGTGCCAGCAGTTACTGGACAGGGAACACCGGGGAGCTGTTTTTT.

The DNA of the CDR3 is TGTGCCAGCAGCCAAGAAGGGCGGGAGACCACAGATACGCAGTATTTT. It translates to CASSQEGRETTDTQYF. The rearrangement joins TRBV14 to TRBJ2-3; TRBD2 matches 7 bases. The ends lost 0 bases at V and 2 bases at J; junction bases unmatched: 5. Germline V lookup: CDR1 SGHDN, CDR2 FVKESK. CDR3 length equals 16 residues.

A single count supports this clone. V gene TRBV13 combines with J gene TRBJ2-7; 11 positions match TRBD2. Germline lookup yields CDR1 PRHDT and CDR2 FYEKMQ (reference sequence). V trimming: 5 bases; J trimming: 6 bases; junction bases outside the gene matches: 9. This CDR3 is 15 amino acids long. In nucleotides, the CDR3 is TGTGCCAGCAGCCCCAAACTAGCGGGAGTTGCCGAGCAGTACTTC. Protein product: CASSPKLAGVAEQYF.

The chain has TRBV21-1 and TRBJ1-3. TRBV21-1 is given as a pseudogene. There are 14 residues in the CDR3. CDR3 residues: CASSKGGSGNTIYF. As DNA, the CDR3 is TGTGCCAGCAGCAAAGGGGGATCTGGAAACACCATATATTTT.

The chain uses TRBV19 and TRBJ2-3; 8 bases align to TRBD2. Per germline, CDR1 LNHDA and CDR2 SQIVND (reference sequence). Germline trimming cut 5 bases from V and 0 bases from J; bases unmatched to any gene: 7. CDR3 length: 16 residues. The CDR3 loop reads CASSFPGGISTDTQYF. The CDR3 DNA sequence: TGTGCCAGTAGTTTCCCGGGGGGGATTAGCACAGATACGCAGTATTTT. The variable domain in full, with the rest retrieved from reference TRBV19 and TRBJ2-3, is DGGITQSPKYLFRKEGQNVTLSCEQNLNHDAMYWYRQDPGQGLRLIYYSQIVNDFQKGDIAEGYSVSREKKESFPLTVTSAQKNPTAFYLCASSFPGGISTDTQYFGPGTRLTVL.

This clone was picked up one time. The chain has TRBV4-3 and TRBJ2-3, with a weak D call TRBD2 (7 bases). CDR3 length: 14 residues. Trimming cost V 4 bases and J 5 bases, with 13 bases left between them. Germline V gene lookup returns CDR1 LGHNA and CDR2 YSLEER. The CDR3 protein is CASSPGGREDTQYF. DNA of the CDR3: TGCGCCAGCAGCCCCGGGGGGCGGGAAGATACGCAGTATTTT.

The rearrangement links TRBV7-6 to TRBJ2-7, with TRBD1 matching 9 bases. Germline V gene data show CDR1 as SGHVS and CDR2 as FNYEAQ. This CDR3 region has 16 residues. V shed 1 base, J shed 0 bases, and the junction held 4 bases outside the gene matches. The CDR3 nucleotides are TGTGCCAGCAGCTTAGAGGGGACAGGGAGCTCCTACGAGCAGTACTTC. This codes for CASSLEGTGSSYEQYF.

V usage is TRBV10-2 and J usage is TRBJ2-3, with 10 bases identical to TRBD2. V was pared by 4 bases and J by 6 bases, with 7 bases of the junction left unmatched. Germline lookup yields CDR1 WSHSY and CDR2 SAAADI. The CDR3 consists of 15 residues. The chain's CDR3 is CASSASGGRADTQYF. For the CDR3, the DNA is TGCGCCAGCAGTGCTAGCGGGGGAAGGGCGGATACGCAGTATTTT.

This chain connects TRBV5-1 to TRBJ1-2, with D tentatively TRBD1 (5 bases). Germline lookup yields CDR1 SGHRS and CDR2 YFSETQ. Trimming took 3 bases from V and 1 from J, leaving 7 bases between them. This CDR3 spans 13 amino acids. The CDR3 nucleotides read TGCGCCAGCAGCTGGGGGGGTAACTATGGCTACACCTTC. It translates to CASSWGGNYGYTF.

This sequence joins TRBV9 and TRBJ2-3, with D perhaps matching TRBD1 (5 bases). The CDR3 totals 17 residues. The germline V gene has CDR1 SGDLS and CDR2 YYNGEE. V dropped 2 bases and J dropped 0 bases, with 16 bases sitting between them. The CDR3 reads CASSVWPRVESTDTQYF. The CDR3 region has the DNA TGTGCCAGCAGCGTTTGGCCCAGGGTGGAGAGCACAGATACGCAGTATTTT.

The gene calls are TRBV5-1 and TRBJ2-1; D uncertain. Germline CDR1 and CDR2: SGHRS and YFSETQ. V lost 0 bases and J lost 7, with 8 bases in between. CDR3 length: 13 amino acids. This chain's CDR3 is CASSLVSENEQFF. In nucleotides, the CDR3 is TGCGCCAGCAGCTTGGTATCGGAGAATGAGCAGTTCTTC.

This chain links TRBV6-5 with TRBJ1-1, with 10 nucleotides matching TRBD1. This CDR3 spans 13 amino acids. J gave up 8 bases and V 1 base, and 1 base lay outside the gene matches. Germline V gene sequence: CDR1 MNHEY, CDR2 SVGAGI. The chain's CDR3 is CASSYLDRGEAFF. The CDR3 DNA sequence: TGTGCCAGCAGTTACTTGGACAGGGGGGAAGCTTTCTTT.

The chain links TRBV29-1 to TRBJ2-3; the D is unclear. This CDR3 is 14 amino acids long. CDR1 SQVTM and CDR2 ANQGSEA come from the germline V gene. V lost 5 bases and J lost 0, with 12 bases in between. CDR3 bases: TGCAGCGTTCGAGGTGACCCGAGCACAGATACGCAGTATTTT. Translation gives CSVRGDPSTDTQYF.

This sequence joins TRBV6-5 and TRBJ2-3; TRBD1 aligns across 8 bases. Germline CDR1 MNHEY, CDR2 SVGAGI. This CDR3 region has 12 residues. V lost 6 bases, J lost 4 bases, and 0 bases stayed unmatched. The CDR3 DNA reads as TGTGCCAGCAGGGACAGGGCAGATACGCAGTATTTT. It encodes CASRDRADTQYF.

This sequence joins TRBV19 and TRBJ1-1, with 8 bases lining up with TRBD1. The V gene's germline CDR1 is LNHDA and CDR2 SQIVND (reference sequence). V shed 0 bases, J shed 4 bases, and the junction held 1 base outside the gene matches. CDR3 length: 14 residues. Here the CDR3 DNA reads TGTGCCAGTAGTATAGAGCAGGGGGCCACTGAAGCTTTCTTT. Translation: CASSIEQGATEAFF.

The count of this clone is one. V and J are TRBV7-2 and TRBJ2-7; D remains ambiguous. From germline, CDR1 is SGHTA and CDR2 FQGNSA. The CDR3 has 16 amino acids. V lost 4 bases and J lost 0, with 16 bases in between. CDR3: CASSSRGSPSSYEQYF. CDR3 nucleotide sequence: TGTGCCAGCAGCTCCCGTGGGTCGCCCAGCTCCTACGAGCAGTACTTC. Drawing the rest from reference TRBV7-2 and TRBJ2-7, the complete variable domain is GAGVSQSPSNKVTEKGKDVELRCDPISGHTALYWYRQSLGQGLEFLIYFQGNSAPDKSGLPSDRFSAERTGGSVSTLTIQRTQQEDSAVYLCASSSRGSPSSYEQYFGPGTRLTVT.

J is TRBJ1-1 and V is TRBV30, with D maybe TRBD1 (6 bases). V lost 7 bases, J lost 4 bases, and 19 bases lay in between. CDR3 length equals 14 residues. The germline CDR1 and CDR2 sequences are GTSNPN and SVGIG (reference sequence). CDR3 DNA sequence: TGTGCCTTGGACAGTCCGAAATGGGGCACTGAAGCTTTCTTT. Protein: CALDSPKWGTEAFF.

The chain joins TRBV13 to TRBJ1-6, with TRBD1 identical over 7 bases. The length of the CDR3 is 15 residues. J was trimmed by 7 bases and V by 0 bases; bases with no gene match: 3. CDR1 is PRHDT and CDR2 is FYEKMQ in the germline V gene (reference sequence). The CDR3 bases are TGTGCCAGCAGCTTAGGGGACAGGCTGAATTCACCCCTCCACTTT. Protein sequence: CASSLGDRLNSPLHF.